These 24 T cell receptor beta chains came from one sample sequenced in a study of cytomegalovirus exposure and HLA in healthy donors. The PCR ran on 60 Vbeta and 13 Jbeta primers. Here immunoSEQ multiplex PCR was the method, and the copy in TCRdb shows in-frame clones only, minus some. The data show fewer than 200,000 clones, 65% to 80% seen once. The sample taken for sequencing was PBMCs. These receptors all come from a woman in her thirties or forties in good health and CMV-seropositive.

This clone was seen only once. This chain links TRBV12-5 with TRBJ2-1; 11 bases agree with TRBD2. Germline V gene sequence: CDR1 LGHNT, CDR2 FRNRAP. CDR3 length equals 17 residues. V dropped 0 bases and J dropped 9; count of bases not matched to a gene: 10. The CDR3: CASGLVLGSGGAGEQFF. CDR3 DNA: TGTGCTAGTGGTTTGGTACTGGGTAGCGGGGGGGCCGGTGAGCAGTTCTTC.

This clone was detected once. The CDR3 sequence: CASRTTDTNGANVLTF. For the CDR3, the DNA is TGTGCCAGCAGAACCACGGACACCAACGGGGCCAACGTCCTGACTTTC. The V call is TRBV27, the J call TRBJ2-6, with a tentative D call TRBD1 (5 bases). Trimming cost V 6 bases and J 4 bases, with 16 bases left between them. The CDR3 contains 16 residues. The V gene's germline CDR1 is MNHEY and CDR2 SMNVEV (reference sequence).

This chain connects TRBV20-1 to TRBJ2-7; the D gene is possibly TRBD1 (7 bases). CDR1 and CDR2 from the germline V gene are DFQATT and SNEGSKA (reference sequence). The CDR3 sequence is 11 residues long. Trimming took off 6 bases at V and 6 bases at J, with 12 bases between the two ends. CDR3 in DNA: TGCAGTGCCCCGGAGGGGGCCGAGCAGTACTTC. As protein: CSAPEGAEQYF.

The chain employs TRBV27 and TRBJ1-1, with D tentatively TRBD1 (6 bases). The V end was cut by 6 bases, the J end by 5 bases, with 16 bases between. This CDR3 comprises 14 residues. In germline, CDR1 is MNHEY, CDR2 SMNVEV (reference sequence). The CDR3 protein is CASSLTGQLTEAFF. CDR3 nucleotide sequence: TGTGCCAGCAGCCTAACAGGGCAATTGACTGAAGCTTTCTTT.

This clone was detected only once. This chain uses TRBV5-1 with TRBJ2-1; D is possibly TRBD1 (6 bases). The V gene lost 0 bases and the J gene lost 4 bases, with 11 bases spanning the gap. This CDR3 contains 15 residues. Per germline, CDR1 SGHRS and CDR2 YFSETQ. CDR3 DNA sequence: TGCGCCAGCAGCTTGGAGACAGGCGGTTACAATGAGCAGTTCTTC. Its translation is CASSLETGGYNEQFF.

The rearrangement joins TRBV6-1 to TRBJ2-5; tentative D call: TRBD1 (7 bases). The CDR3 sequence is 15 residues long. Germline lookup yields CDR1 MNHNS and CDR2 SASEGT. V shed 1 base and J shed 5 bases, with 14 bases lying between them. CDR3 in amino acids: CASSEVEGGQETQYF. The CDR3 nucleotides read TGTGCCAGCAGTGAAGTAGAGGGGGGACAGGAGACCCAGTACTTC.

The chain uses TRBV7-9 and TRBJ1-1; TRBD1 aligns across 7 bases. The CDR3 extends over 15 amino acids. Germline-derived CDR1 and CDR2 are SEHNR and FQNEAQ (reference sequence). The V segment lost 4 bases and the J segment 4 bases; nucleotides outside the gene matches: 9. CDR3 amino acids: CASSSGQLEGTEAFF. The DNA for the CDR3 is TGTGCCAGCAGCTCGGGACAGCTTGAAGGCACTGAAGCTTTCTTT.

V is TRBV19 and J is TRBJ1-5, with no clear D. CDR1 and CDR2 (germline): LNHDA, SQIVND (reference sequence). Trimming left V 8 bases short and J 1 base short, with 9 bases between. The CDR3 runs 13 residues. CDR3 coding DNA: TGTGCCAGTCGGTACGGGAGCAATCAGCCCCAGCATTTT. Translation gives CASRYGSNQPQHF.

J is TRBJ1-4 and V is TRBV7-9, with 10 bases identical to TRBD1. The CDR3 consists of 19 residues. With 3 bases clipped from V and 1 base from J, the junction kept 11 bases outside the gene matches. Germline loops: CDR1 SEHNR, CDR2 FQNEAQ (reference sequence). CDR3 loop: CASSFTVGQGVGTNEKLFF. CDR3 in DNA: TGTGCCAGCAGCTTTACCGTCGGACAGGGGGTAGGAACTAATGAAAAACTGTTTTTT.

This clone turned up a few times. V is TRBV18 and J is TRBJ2-7; 16 bases agree with TRBD2. The germline gives CDR1 KGHSH, CDR2 LQKENI. Trimming cost V 3 bases and J 6 bases; bases outside gene matches: 8. The CDR3 runs 17 residues. CDR3 in DNA: TGTGCCAGCTCACCTCCGGGACTAGCGGGAGGGGTATCCGAGCAGTACTTC. Translated, it gives CASSPPGLAGGVSEQYF.

This chain joins TRBV21-1 and TRBJ1-2. TRBV21-1 is reported as a pseudogene. The CDR3 has 14 amino acids. CDR3 in DNA: TGTGCCAGCAGCAAAGACGGAGCTAACTATGGCTACACCTTC. Its protein product is CASSKDGANYGYTF.

The CDR3 DNA sequence: TGTGCCAGCTCTCTTAATACGCCTAGCGGGACCTACGAGCAGTACTTC. Amino acids: CASSLNTPSGTYEQYF. The chain couples TRBV27 to TRBJ2-7; 9 bases line up with TRBD2. The CDR3 is 16 amino acids. Germline-derived CDR1 and CDR2 are MNHEY and SMNVEV (reference sequence). Trimming removed 8 bases from V and 2 bases from J; junction bases left unmatched: 13.

V gene TRBV30 combines with J gene TRBJ1-5; D possibly corresponds to TRBD1 (6 bases). V lost 0 bases and J lost 2, with 8 bases in between. The CDR3 is 14 residues long. Per the germline V gene, CDR1 is GTSNPN and CDR2 is SVGIG (reference sequence). Here the CDR3 DNA reads TGTGCCTGGAGTGTACAGGGTGGCAATCAGCCCCAGCATTTT. It is translated as CAWSVQGGNQPQHF. The full variable domain, completed using reference TRBV30 and TRBJ1-5, is SQTIHQWPATLVQPVGSPLSLECTVEGTSNPNLYWYRQAAGRGLQLLFYSVGIGQISSEVPQNLSASRPQDRQFILSSKKLLLSDSGFYLCAWSVQGGNQPQHFGDGTRLSIL.

The chain is built from TRBV6-5 and TRBJ1-1; tentative D call: TRBD1 (6 bases). V lost 6 bases and J 4 bases, leaving 12 bases between the germline ends. CDR1 MNHEY and CDR2 SVGAGI come from the germline V gene. This CDR3 region has 13 residues. The DNA for the CDR3 is TGTGCCAGCAGCGACAGGTGGGGCACTGAAGCTTTCTTT. Translating it yields CASSDRWGTEAFF.

The count of this clone is one. The chain combines TRBV4-3 with TRBJ2-5; possibly TRBD2 for D (6 bases). CDR1 is LGHNA and CDR2 is YSLEER in the germline V gene. This CDR3 has 16 residues. V was cut by 0 bases and J by 2 bases, with 13 bases left in between. CDR3 sequence reads: CASSQDHGGKQETQYF. DNA of the CDR3: TGCGCCAGCAGCCAAGATCACGGGGGAAAACAAGAGACCCAGTACTTC.

The chain employs TRBV2 and TRBJ1-4; 9 nucleotides align to TRBD1. The CDR3 length is 14 residues. Germline values: CDR1 SNHLY, CDR2 FYNNEI. The trim removed 5 bases at V and 7 bases at J, leaving 5 bases unmatched. CDR3 residues: CASSKDRGPEKLFF. For the CDR3, the DNA is TGTGCCAGCAGTAAGGACAGGGGTCCTGAAAAACTGTTTTTT.

In its sample, this clone was seen a few times. The chain carries TRBV28 and TRBJ2-1; D is perhaps TRBD1 (5 bases). V lost 8 bases, J lost 0 bases, and 11 bases lay in between. The CDR3 totals 14 residues. Germline V lookup: CDR1 MDHEN, CDR2 SYDVKM. CDR3 DNA sequence: TGTGCCAGCGGGGCCGCGAGCTCCTACAATGAGCAGTTCTTC. Translating it yields CASGAASSYNEQFF.

The chain employs TRBV6-5 and TRBJ2-7, with a tentative D call TRBD1 (5 bases). This CDR3 spans 15 amino acids. V gave up 2 bases and J gave up 3 bases, with 14 bases separating them. Germline V gene lookup returns CDR1 MNHEY and CDR2 SVGAGI. The CDR3 DNA reads TGTGCCAGCAGTTACCACCGGACAACTGACTACGAGCAGTACTTC. This encodes CASSYHRTTDYEQYF.

This rearrangement joins TRBV13 to TRBJ2-3, with D perhaps matching TRBD1 (6 bases). Germline values: CDR1 PRHDT, CDR2 FYEKMQ (reference sequence). The CDR3 contains 14 residues. Trimming left V 6 bases short and J 2 bases short, with 12 bases between. This chain's CDR3 is CASRRDIVTDTQYF. The CDR3 DNA is TGTGCCAGCAGACGGGACATAGTCACAGATACGCAGTATTTT.

The rearrangement joins TRBV29-1 to TRBJ1-1; D may be TRBD1 (5 bases). Trimming took off 7 bases at V and 5 bases at J, with 11 bases between the two ends. CDR1 is SQVTM and CDR2 is ANQGSEA in the germline V gene. The CDR3 has 11 amino acids. The chain's CDR3 is CSARGETEAFF. CDR3 sequence (DNA): TGCAGCGCTCGGGGGGAGACTGAAGCTTTCTTT.

The chain joins TRBV6-1 to TRBJ1-1; unclear D gene. The V gene's germline CDR1 is MNHNS and CDR2 SASEGT. V was cut by 1 base and J by 0 bases, with 12 bases left in between. This CDR3 has 16 amino acids. The DNA of the CDR3 is TGTGCCAGCAGTGAAGAGCGAGCCCGGGTGAACACTGAAGCTTTCTTT. Protein: CASSEERARVNTEAFF.

The chain couples TRBV19 to TRBJ2-3, with D perhaps matching TRBD2 (5 bases). CDR3 length equals 16 residues. Trimming took 0 bases from V and 2 from J, leaving 12 bases between them. Germline loops: CDR1 LNHDA, CDR2 SQIVND (reference sequence). The CDR3 bases are TGTGCCAGTAGTATAGATCGTCCGGGATTCACAGATACGCAGTATTTT. This translates into CASSIDRPGFTDTQYF.

The V and J genes are TRBV28 and TRBJ2-3, with D uncertain. V lost 6 bases and J 14 bases, leaving 21 bases between the germline ends. Germline loops: CDR1 MDHEN, CDR2 SYDVKM. This CDR3 contains 13 residues. CDR3 in amino acids: CASSPGTRARGYF. CDR3 nucleotide sequence: TGTGCCAGCAGCCCCGGAACAAGAGCTAGAGGGTATTTT.

The chain is built from TRBV2 and TRBJ2-5, with 8 bases lining up with TRBD1. The J segment lost 5 bases and the V segment lost 4 bases, leaving 6 bases of the junction unmatched. The CDR3 runs 14 residues. Per the germline V gene, CDR1 is SNHLY and CDR2 is FYNNEI. The CDR3 region is CASSVDRVGETQYF. The CDR3 coding sequence is TGTGCCAGCAGTGTGGACAGGGTTGGGGAGACCCAGTACTTC.